This TCR beta chain was profiled in a study of graft-versus-host responses after intestinal transplantation. Across the whole study: Anti-thymocyte globulin induction preceded about 3 years of tacrolimus and steroid maintenance in all recipients. General study findings and limits: Detected in recipient marrow were GvH clones, some of which were first observed in ileum or blood. Those patients showing graft-donor T cell macrochimerism displayed high graft-versus-host to host-versus-graft clonal ratios in allografts. Peak GvH clone levels in circulation were associated with early post-transplant HvG declines.

This clone was seen more than once but under ten times. Its antigen is unidentified. Per germline, CDR1 SGHNT and CDR2 YYREEE (reference sequence). CDR3 size: 15 residues. The ends lost 2 bases at V and 3 bases at J; junction bases unmatched: 8. TCRdb's copy holds only in-frame clones and misses some; the assay was immunoSEQ multiplex PCR. The sample lists roughly 11,000 clones, around four fifths occurring once. This sequence was found in a human patient who received an intestinal transplant, so some T cells may come from the graft donor. The specimen comprised PBMCs, sampled around 490 days after intestinal transplant. V is TRBV5-4 and J is TRBJ2-7; TRBD1 aligns across 7 bases. The CDR3 coding sequence is TGTGCCAGCAGCTTAGAGGAGACAGGGTACTACGAGCAGTACTTC. Amino acids: CASSLEETGYYEQYF.